The sequence of this TCR beta chain was determined in a study of T cells in tuberculosis. Findings of the study overall: The stringent gate may have excluded weak CD1B-GMM tetramer binders.

Germline V gene lookup returns CDR1 SEHNR and CDR2 FQNEAQ (reference sequence). CDR3 length: 16 amino acids. Trimming cost V 1 base and J 0 bases, with 10 bases left between them. The assay was immunoSEQ multiplex PCR, and TCRdb's table has in-frame clones only and misses some. This table holds approximately 57,000 clones, approximately 86% found once. Sorting used thawed, overnight-rested PBMC stained with anti-CD3, a viability dye and GMM-loaded CD1B tetramer. CD1B tetramers were loaded with Rhodococcus equi-derived C32 glucose monomycolate. PBMC for tetramer sorting were first depleted of CD14-expressing monocytes.

The TCR was taken from an adult woman with latent tuberculosis. The sample comprised CD1b-GMM tetramer-negative cells sorted from PBMCs. This chain links TRBV7-9 with TRBJ2-4, with D perhaps matching TRBD1 (6 bases). The CDR3 sequence is CASSLGTALAKNIQYF. Written as DNA, the CDR3 is TGTGCCAGCAGCTTAGGGACAGCTTTAGCCAAAAACATTCAGTACTTC.